The table lists the clone carrying this TCR beta chain with many counts. Its matching antigen is unknown. V was cut by 0 bases and J by 10 bases, with 16 bases left in between. Germline-derived CDR1 and CDR2 are DFQATT and SNEGSKA (reference sequence). The CDR3 spans 14 residues. The entry originates in a study of glioma-infiltrating T cells. Study background: Glioma patients had dexamethasone for six or fewer days before surgery.

TCR alpha and beta CDR3 regions were amplified from RNA using iRepertoire nested multiplex PCR. Input was roughly 85-450 ng of tissue mRNA or PBMC total RNA. From the multiplex PCR reads, TCRdb called clonotypes with MiXCR, one entry per CDR3 protein. This sample yields 400,000 or so distinct CDR3 sequences, of which less than 50% are seen a single time; more than 10% belongs to the top ten. The study, taken as a whole, reports: Patients with low tissue-blood divergence carried a signature set of shared blood CDR3 motifs.

The chain links TRBV20-1 to TRBJ2-1; no reliable D call. The sequenced sample consisted of glioma tissue, nonneoplastic brain tissue, or PBMCs (not recorded which). This clonotype was obtained from a human donor with low-grade glioma or glioblastoma, undergoing nonglioma brain surgery, or in good health (not recorded which). The CDR3 sequence: CSARDLSVSHEQFF. The CDR3 region has the DNA TGCAGTGCTAGAGATCTATCCGTCTCCCACGAGCAGTTCTTC.